These 27 T cell receptor beta chains share one sample of origin, sequenced in a study of blood T cell repertoires in COVID-19. Some clones are missing from TCRdb's copy, which holds only in-frame ones; the method was immunoSEQ multiplex PCR. This sample carries about 88,000 clones, approximately 70% of them seen once, and the ten largest clones take 20% to 25%. Sequencing was carried out using peripheral blood. These receptors all come from a woman in her fifties or sixties in a cohort sampled during active or convalescent COVID-19.

The chain recombines TRBV7-8 with TRBJ1-2; the D gene is possibly TRBD1 (5 bases). Trimming took 2 bases from V and 7 from J, leaving 14 bases between them. Per germline, CDR1 SGHVS and CDR2 FQNEAQ. This CDR3 is 14 amino acids long. CDR3 sequence reads: CASSLSVGGVGYTF. The CDR3 DNA follows: TGTGCCAGCAGCTTATCGGTCGGGGGAGTTGGCTACACCTTC.

This clone appeared a few times. This rearrangement joins TRBV28 to TRBJ2-5; D gene uncertain. In germline, CDR1 is MDHEN, CDR2 SYDVKM. The CDR3 contains 14 residues. Trimming left V 2 bases short and J 5 bases short, with 12 bases between. Here the CDR3 DNA reads TGTGCCAGCAGTTTAAGTCTCCCCAGTGAGACCCAGTACTTC. Translated, it gives CASSLSLPSETQYF. The whole variable domain, remainder taken from reference TRBV28 and TRBJ2-5, is DVKVTQSSRYLVKRTGEKVFLECVQDMDHENMFWYRQDPGLGLRLIYFSYDVKMKEKGDIPEGYSVSREKKERFSLILESASTNQTSMYLCASSLSLPSETQYFGPGTRLLVL.

This clone appeared once. The J gene is TRBJ2-1, the V gene TRBV5-1; 7 positions match TRBD2. Germline V CDR1 and CDR2: SGHRS, YFSETQ. V lost 0 bases to trimming and J lost 4 bases; unmatched junction nucleotides: 4. The CDR3 spans 15 residues. CDR3 amino acids: CASSLEGRGYNEQFF. CDR3 bases: TGCGCCAGCAGCTTGGAGGGGAGGGGTTACAATGAGCAGTTCTTC.

This sequence joins TRBV19 and TRBJ2-5; 7 positions match TRBD2. The CDR3 sequence is 13 residues long. Germline CDR1 and CDR2: LNHDA and SQIVND (reference sequence). Unmatched junction bases numbered 1, after V lost 3 bases and J lost 3 bases. The CDR3 DNA reads as TGTGCCAGTAGTATCGCGGGGGAAGAGACCCAGTACTTC. Translated: CASSIAGEETQYF. The variable domain in full, with the rest retrieved from reference TRBV19 and TRBJ2-5, is DGGITQSPKYLFRKEGQNVTLSCEQNLNHDAMYWYRQDPGQGLRLIYYSQIVNDFQKGDIAEGYSVSREKKESFPLTVTSAQKNPTAFYLCASSIAGEETQYFGPGTRLLVL.

The chain links TRBV24-1 to TRBJ1-4; TRBD1 is a possible D gene (5 bases). Trimming took 10 bases from V and 9 from J, leaving 14 bases between them. The germline V gene has CDR1 KGHDR and CDR2 SFDVKD. The CDR3 runs 12 residues. Here the CDR3 reads CATQDSTQKLFF. DNA of the CDR3: TGTGCCACGCAAGACAGCACCCAAAAACTGTTTTTT.

The chain is built from TRBV9 and TRBJ2-5; TRBD2 aligns across 9 bases. The ends lost 0 bases at V and 5 bases at J; junction bases unmatched: 8. Germline V gives CDR1 SGDLS, CDR2 YYNGEE. This CDR3 is built from 16 residues. This chain's CDR3 is CASSVGGRGGQETQYF. CDR3 bases: TGTGCCAGCAGCGTAGGTGGGCGGGGGGGCCAGGAGACCCAGTACTTC.

The J gene is TRBJ2-1, the V gene TRBV7-2; D possibly corresponds to TRBD1 (6 bases). Trimming shortened V by 5 bases and J by 8 bases, and 13 bases separated the two germline ends. This CDR3 spans 13 amino acids. Per germline, CDR1 SGHTA and CDR2 FQGNSA. The CDR3 loop is CASSVRDTYEQFF. CDR3 bases: TGTGCCAGCAGCGTCCGGGACACATATGAGCAGTTCTTC.

This clone was observed a few times. This sequence joins TRBV11-2 and TRBJ1-6; D unresolved. With 1 base removed from V and 5 bases from J, the gap between germline ends came to 9 bases. This CDR3 has 15 amino acids. Germline CDR1 and CDR2: SGHAT and FQNNGV. The DNA for the CDR3 is TGTGCCAGCAGCTTAGTACGGGTGAATAATTCACCCCTCCACTTT. Its translation: CASSLVRVNNSPLHF.

CDR3 sequence reads: CASSLAKGNYGYTF. The DNA for the CDR3 is TGTGCCAGCAGCTTAGCGAAGGGGAACTATGGCTACACCTTC. The gene calls are TRBV7-2 and TRBJ1-2; TRBD1 is a possible D gene (5 bases). The CDR3 is made up of 14 amino acids. Trimming took off 0 bases at V and 2 bases at J, with 7 bases between the two ends. The germline V gene has CDR1 SGHTA and CDR2 FQGNSA. Full variable domain (missing parts from reference TRBV7-2 and TRBJ1-2): GAGVSQSPSNKVTEKGKDVELRCDPISGHTALYWYRQSLGQGLEFLIYFQGNSAPDKSGLPSDRFSAERTGGSVSTLTIQRTQQEDSAVYLCASSLAKGNYGYTFGSGTRLTVV.

J is TRBJ2-3 and V is TRBV3-1 (or the pseudogene TRBV3-2), with D tentatively TRBD2 (6 bases). Germline V gene data show CDR1 as LGHDT and CDR2 as YNNKEL (reference sequence). The CDR3 runs 16 residues. The V and J ends lost 1 base and 1 base respectively, with 12 bases between them. CDR3: CASSQGWGVGTDTQYF. In nucleotides, the CDR3 is TGTGCCAGCAGCCAAGGGTGGGGGGTTGGCACAGATACGCAGTATTTT.

The chain links TRBV15 to TRBJ2-7; TRBD1 might be the D (5 bases). This CDR3 has 13 residues. Germline V gene lookup returns CDR1 LNHNV and CDR2 YYDKDF (reference sequence). V dropped 0 bases and J dropped 3 bases, with 6 bases sitting between them. In DNA form, the CDR3 reads TGTGCCACCAGCAGAGATACAGGCTACGAGCAGTACTTC. It is translated as CATSRDTGYEQYF.

This clone was counted a few times. The rearrangement uses TRBV4-3 and TRBJ1-3, with unresolved D. The V end lost 4 bases, the J end lost 0 bases, and 7 bases lay between the germline ends. This CDR3 region has 14 residues. Germline V lookup: CDR1 LGHNA, CDR2 YSLEER. CDR3 nucleotide sequence: TGCGCCAGCAGCCTTGCGGTCTCTGGAAACACCATATATTTT. Its protein product is CASSLAVSGNTIYF.

This rearrangement joins TRBV2 to TRBJ2-1; a weak D match, TRBD1 (6 bases). Germline V lookup: CDR1 SNHLY, CDR2 FYNNEI. The CDR3 loop spans 15 amino acids. Trimming took off 7 bases at V and 5 bases at J, with 18 bases between the two ends. CDR3 DNA: TGTGCCAGCAAAGGGGGACAAAACCCCCACAATGAGCAGTTCTTC. Its translation: CASKGGQNPHNEQFF. Complete variable domain (other parts from reference TRBV2 and TRBJ2-1): EPEVTQTPSHQVTQMGQEVILRCVPISNHLYFYWYRQILGQKVEFLVSFYNNEISEKSEIFDDQFSVERPDGSNFTLKIRSTKLEDSAMYFCASKGGQNPHNEQFFGPGTRLTVL.

The chain is built from TRBV28 and TRBJ1-3; D unclear. Germline V gene data show CDR1 as MDHEN and CDR2 as SYDVKM. The V end was cut by 6 bases, the J end by 10 bases, with 19 bases between. The CDR3 is 14 amino acids. CDR3 DNA: TGTGCCAGCAGCCCGCCCGCCTCCTATATAACCATATATTTT. Residues: CASSPPASYITIYF.

The chain recombines TRBV7-8 with TRBJ1-1; D is unclear. The CDR3 spans 13 residues. Deletions cut 2 bases from V and 8 bases from J, with 12 bases between. CDR1 and CDR2 from the germline V gene are SGHVS and FQNEAQ. This CDR3 is CASSLQSGGEAFF. CDR3 coding DNA: TGTGCCAGCAGCTTACAAAGCGGCGGCGAAGCTTTCTTT.

The V and J genes are TRBV7-8 and TRBJ1-3; maybe TRBD1 (6 bases). CDR3 size: 16 residues. Germline CDR1 reads SGHVS; CDR2 reads FQNEAQ. The V end lost 5 bases, the J end lost 4 bases, and 18 bases lay between the germline ends. CDR3 nucleotides: TGTGCCAGCAGCCCCCTTAGGGCAGGGACAGGAAACACCATATATTTT. Translating gives CASSPLRAGTGNTIYF.

The chain couples TRBV19 to TRBJ1-5, with 7 bases aligning to TRBD1. The CDR3 extends over 16 amino acids. CDR1 is LNHDA, CDR2 SQIVND, per germline (reference sequence). The V gene end was trimmed by 0 bases and the J gene end by 7 bases; junction bases not matched to a gene: 9. In DNA, the CDR3 is TGTGCCAGTAGTATAGATACTTACAGGGGCTACCAGCCCCAGCATTTT. It is translated as CASSIDTYRGYQPQHF.

The CDR3 DNA follows: TGTGCCAGCAGCCCCCAGGCCCTTAACACCGGGGAGCTGTTTTTT. Protein: CASSPQALNTGELFF. V is TRBV9 and J is TRBJ2-2; D is unresolved. Germline V lookup: CDR1 SGDLS, CDR2 YYNGEE. This CDR3 comprises 15 residues. Trimming left V 4 bases short and J 2 bases short, with 12 bases between.

This clone has just a few counts. The rearrangement uses TRBV30 and TRBJ2-3; 7 bases are a match to TRBD2. The germline V gene encodes CDR1 GTSNPN and CDR2 SVGIG (reference sequence). The CDR3 runs to 14 residues. V dropped 3 bases and J dropped 3; count of bases not matched to a gene: 6. CDR3 DNA: TGTGCCTGGAGGTTCGGGAGGTGGACAGATACGCAGTATTTT. It encodes CAWRFGRWTDTQYF.

V usage is TRBV11-3 and J usage is TRBJ2-3; TRBD1 might be the D (6 bases). The germline V gene has CDR1 SGHNT and CDR2 YENEEA. Trimming left V 4 bases short and J 5 bases short, with 19 bases between. This CDR3 spans 16 amino acids. The CDR3 DNA is TGTGCCAGCAGCTCCAACCGGGACACCGCGGGAGATACGCAGTATTTT. Encoded protein: CASSSNRDTAGDTQYF. The whole variable domain, filled in from reference TRBV11-3 and TRBJ2-3, reads EAGVVQSPRYKIIEKKQPVAFWCNPISGHNTLYWYLQNLGQGPELLIRYENEEAVDDSQLPKDRFSAERLKGVDSTLKIQPAELGDSAVYLCASSSNRDTAGDTQYFGPGTRLTVL.

The DNA of the CDR3 is TGTGCCAGCAGCACCGACAGGGTCGGCTCACCCCTCCACTTT. Translating gives CASSTDRVGSPLHF. The chain joins TRBV6-4 to TRBJ1-6; 7 positions match TRBD1. The CDR3 is made up of 14 amino acids. V dropped 6 bases and J dropped 10; count of bases not matched to a gene: 9. The V gene's germline CDR1 is MRHNA and CDR2 SNTAGT.

The chain has TRBV6-5 and TRBJ2-7; D unresolved. The V end was cut by 0 bases, the J end by 2 bases, with 14 bases between. This CDR3 has 16 residues. Germline-derived CDR1 and CDR2 are MNHEY and SVGAGI. CDR3 coding DNA: TGTGCCAGCAGTTACTCGATCAATAGCAGACCCTACGAGCAGTACTTC. It codes for CASSYSINSRPYEQYF.

The V and J genes are TRBV7-3 and TRBJ1-5, with 10 bases that match TRBD1. Germline-derived CDR1 and CDR2 are SGHTA and FQGTGA. J was trimmed by 7 bases and V by 5 bases; bases with no gene match: 5. This CDR3 has 14 amino acids. CDR3 region: CASSADRGQQPQHF. The CDR3, as DNA: TGTGCCAGCAGCGCAGACAGGGGGCAACAGCCCCAGCATTTT.

The chain has TRBV7-8 and TRBJ2-2; 11 positions agree with TRBD1. The CDR3 loop spans 16 amino acids. Germline loops: CDR1 SGHVS, CDR2 FQNEAQ. V lost 2 bases to trimming and J lost 5 bases; unmatched junction nucleotides: 4. CDR3 nucleotides: TGTGCCAGCAGCTTAACAGGACAGGGGGCGACCGGGGAGCTGTTTTTT. This sequence encodes CASSLTGQGATGELFF.

V is TRBV28 and J is TRBJ1-2; 8 bases are a match to TRBD1. With 6 bases clipped from V and 8 bases from J, the junction kept 14 bases outside the gene matches. The CDR3 spans 15 residues. Germline loops: CDR1 MDHEN, CDR2 SYDVKM. CDR3 coding DNA: TGTGCCAGCAGCGAAGTACGGACAGGGAGTCTAGGCTACACCTTC. It is translated as CASSEVRTGSLGYTF.

The V and J genes are TRBV6-2 or TRBV6-3 and TRBJ2-1; 11 nucleotides line up with TRBD1. Unmatched junction bases numbered 12, after V lost 5 bases and J lost 6 bases. Germline loops: CDR1 MNHEY, CDR2 SVGEGT. This CDR3 contains 17 residues. CDR3 sequence reads: CASSLAGQGVSRNEQFF. CDR3 sequence (DNA): TGTGCCAGCAGTCTGGCGGGACAGGGGGTTTCTCGCAATGAGCAGTTCTTC.

A note on this clone: Other DNA sequences in the sample encode the same CDR3. V usage is TRBV30 and J usage is TRBJ2-7, with TRBD1 as a possible D gene (6 bases). Trimming removed 3 bases at V and 1 base at J, with 13 bases between. This CDR3 has 14 amino acids. The germline V gene has CDR1 GTSNPN and CDR2 SVGIG (reference sequence). CDR3 in DNA: TGTGCCTGGAGCAGGGGCTCAGGTTCCTACGAGCAGTACTTC. This translates into CAWSRGSGSYEQYF. Based on the CDR3 plus reference TRBV30 and TRBJ2-7, the full variable domain is SQTIHQWPATLVQPVGSPLSLECTVEGTSNPNLYWYRQAAGRGLQLLFYSVGIGQISSEVPQNLSASRPQDRQFILSSKKLLLSDSGFYLCAWSRGSGSYEQYFGPGTRLTVT.